This T cell receptor (beta chain) emerged from a study of blood T cells in healthy people across ages. Regarding the study as a whole: Naive T cell percentage strongly correlated with TCR beta diversity.

In regard to this clonotype: Its matching antigen is unknown.

Together with a sample-barcoded 5' primer, a J-beta primer mix was included in a second PCR lasting about 7 to 12 cycles. In TCRdb, the 5' RACE reads were re-called with MiXCR into one record per CDR3 protein. The table records hundreds of thousands of distinct CDR3 sequences, 40% to 50% of them present only once. This CDR3 has 19 residues. Germline lookup yields CDR1 DFQATT and CDR2 SNEGSKA (reference sequence). J gave up 0 bases and V 4 bases, and 11 bases lay outside the gene matches. The TCR comes from an elderly man in good health. Sequenced input: blood. V gene TRBV20-1 combines with J gene TRBJ2-1; 14 bases match TRBD2. CDR3 in DNA: TGCAGTGCTACCGGGACTAGCGGGGGCCTCTTAAGCTCCTACAATGAGCAGTTCTTC. Protein: CSATGTSGGLLSSYNEQFF.